A selection of T cell receptor beta chains follows, all from one sample in a study of T cells in Graves' hyperthyroidism and ophthalmopathy. Each CDR3 protein is one row after TCRdb ran MiXCR on the multiplex PCR reads. The table has fewer than 300,000 distinct CDR3 sequences, roughly 15% seen once; the top ten hold about 33%. The sequencing input was blood. The receptors derive from a woman aged 45-65 years with Graves' hyperthyroidism that later progressed to Graves' ophthalmopathy. Each CDR3 is given with its conserved first and last residue. The order of the fields is J gene, clone size, D gene, V gene, CDR3 protein, CDR3 DNA. D genes are given only for firm matches. Size values are once, few and many counts, or a class for expanded clones, and some rows have none.

J: TRBJ2-1; size: many; D: -; V: TRBV20-1; CDR3: CSVFGWANNEQFF; DNA: TGCAGTGTATTTGGGTGGGCCAACAATGAGCAGTTCTTC
J: TRBJ2-2; size: -; D: -; V: TRBV6-1; CDR3: CASGAGPRANTGELFF; DNA: TGTGCCAGCGGGGCGGGACCCCGGGCGAACACCGGGGAGCTGTTTTTT
J: TRBJ2-7; size: many; D: -; V: TRBV28; CDR3: CASVPLRYEGEQYF; DNA: TGTGCCAGCGTTCCCCTAAGGTACGAGGGCGAGCAGTACTTC
J: TRBJ1-1; size: few; D: -; V: TRBV5-4; CDR3: CASSWIQGNTEAFF; DNA: TGTGCCAGCAGCTGGATACAGGGGAACACTGAAGCTTTCTTT
J: TRBJ2-1; size: many; D: -; V: TRBV7-3; CDR3: CASSFDPRGRGNEQFF; DNA: TGTGCCAGCAGCTTTGATCCCCGGGGAAGGGGCAATGAGCAGTTCTTC
J: TRBJ2-7; size: many; D: -; V: TRBV28; CDR3: CASSKGGSYEQYF; DNA: TGTGCCAGCAGTAAGGGGGGCTCCTACGAGCAGTACTTC
J: TRBJ1-2; size: few; D: -; V: TRBV9; CDR3: CASSVGTILYGYTF; DNA: TGTGCCAGCAGCGTAGGGACAATCTTGTATGGCTACACCTTC
J: TRBJ2-1; size: many; D: TRBD2; V: TRBV5-1; CDR3: CASTLGSGSGYNEQFF; DNA: TGCGCCAGCACCCTAGGTAGCGGGAGCGGGTACAATGAGCAGTTCTTC
J: TRBJ1-6; size: -; D: -; V: TRBV20-1; CDR3: CSARPDSDSPLHF; DNA: TGCAGTGCTAGACCTGACAGTGATTCACCCCTCCACTTT
J: TRBJ1-2; size: many; D: -; V: TRBV27; CDR3: CASSFGRGSYGYTF; DNA: TGTGCCAGCAGTTTCGGCAGGGGAAGTTATGGCTACACCTTC
J: TRBJ1-3; size: few; D: TRBD1; V: TRBV7-9; CDR3: CASSPQTGGWNTIYF; DNA: TGTGCCAGCAGCCCCCAGACAGGGGGCTGGAACACCATATATTTT
J: TRBJ1-2; size: few; D: TRBD1; V: TRBV5-1; CDR3: CASSLAGPGQPYGYTF; DNA: TGCGCCAGCAGCTTGGCCGGACCGGGACAGCCCTATGGCTACACCTTC
J: TRBJ2-5; size: -; D: TRBD1; V: TRBV5-1; CDR3: CASSSDPGGARETQYF; DNA: TGCGCCAGCAGCTCGGACCCAGGGGGCGCCAGGGAGACCCAGTACTTC
J: TRBJ1-1; size: many; D: -; V: TRBV11-2; CDR3: CASSFLKGRGGGTEAFF; DNA: TGTGCCAGCAGCTTCCTCAAGGGCAGGGGAGGTGGCACTGAAGCTTTCTTT
J: TRBJ2-1; size: many; D: -; V: TRBV20-1; CDR3: CSVIGVLALYSYNEQFF; DNA: TGCAGTGTCATTGGTGTGCTAGCTCTATACTCCTACAATGAGCAGTTCTTC
J: TRBJ2-5; size: many; D: -; V: TRBV10-3; CDR3: CAITSDSQETQYF; DNA: TGTGCCATCACCTCCGACAGCCAAGAGACCCAGTACTTC
J: TRBJ1-5; size: -; D: -; V: TRBV19; CDR3: CASSGGAYNQPQHF; DNA: TGTGCCAGTAGCGGAGGAGCATACAATCAGCCCCAGCATTTT
J: TRBJ2-2; size: few; D: -; V: TRBV5-8; CDR3: CASSLVWWDTGELFF; DNA: TGTGCCAGCAGCTTGGTATGGTGGGACACCGGGGAGCTGTTTTTT
J: TRBJ1-1; size: once; D: -; V: TRBV6-2/TRBV6-3; CDR3: CASSPAARATEAFF; DNA: TGTGCCAGCAGCCCCGCCGCAAGGGCTACTGAAGCTTTCTTT
J: TRBJ2-5; size: many; D: -; V: TRBV10-3; CDR3: CAITPQDPQETQYF; DNA: TGTGCCATCACCCCGCAGGACCCACAAGAGACCCAGTACTTC
J: TRBJ1-2; size: -; D: TRBD1; V: TRBV2; CDR3: CASRNRDRGARYTF; DNA: TGTGCCAGCAGAAACCGGGACAGGGGCGCTCGGTACACCTTC
J: TRBJ1-1; size: many; D: -; V: TRBV7-9; CDR3: CASSLQGGNTEAFF; DNA: TGTGCCAGCAGCTTGCAGGGAGGGAACACTGAAGCTTTCTTT
J: TRBJ2-3; size: -; D: TRBD2; V: TRBV28; CDR3: CATLADADTQYF; DNA: TGTGCCACCCTAGCGGATGCGGATACGCAGTATTTT
J: TRBJ2-5; size: many; D: TRBD2; V: TRBV2; CDR3: CASSEDRLAETQYF; DNA: TGTGCCAGCAGTGAAGACAGACTAGCGGAGACCCAGTACTTC
J: TRBJ2-1; size: many; D: -; V: TRBV27; CDR3: CASTSPVEGGDEQFF; DNA: TGTGCCAGCACCTCCCCCGTGGAGGGGGGGGATGAGCAGTTCTTC
J: TRBJ1-5; size: many; D: -; V: TRBV5-6; CDR3: CASSLASGSPQHF; DNA: TGTGCCAGCAGCTTAGCTTCCGGGTCGCCCCAGCATTTT
J: TRBJ2-7; size: many; D: -; V: TRBV4-2; CDR3: CASSQDHQAGYEQYF; DNA: TGTGCCAGCAGCCAAGATCACCAGGCCGGCTACGAGCAGTACTTC
J: TRBJ2-1; size: -; D: -; V: TRBV28; CDR3: CASSFPGARTDGPCNEQFF; DNA: TGTGCCAGCAGTTTCCCAGGTGCGAGGACAGATGGCCCCTGCAATGAGCAGTTCTTC
J: TRBJ1-2; size: many; D: TRBD1; V: TRBV5-1; CDR3: CASSSTRGVVYGYTF; DNA: TGCGCCAGCAGCTCCACCAGGGGGGTAGTCTATGGCTACACCTTC
J: TRBJ2-3; size: many; D: TRBD2; V: TRBV30; CDR3: CARTGTSGRGTDTQYF; DNA: TGTGCCCGAACCGGGACTAGCGGGAGAGGGACAGATACGCAGTATTTT
J: TRBJ2-7; size: many; D: -; V: TRBV20-1; CDR3: CSARQGTAYEQYF; DNA: TGCAGTGCTAGGCAGGGGACCGCCTACGAGCAGTACTTC
J: TRBJ2-6; size: few; D: TRBD1; V: TRBV29-1; CDR3: CSVEFRQGAGANVLTF; DNA: TGCAGCGTTGAATTTCGACAGGGGGCTGGGGCCAACGTCCTGACTTTC
J: TRBJ1-5; size: many; D: -; V: TRBV20-1; CDR3: CSARELKGRYQPQHF; DNA: TGCAGTGCTAGAGAACTGAAGGGAAGGTATCAGCCCCAGCATTTT
J: TRBJ2-1; size: -; D: TRBD2; V: TRBV5-1; CDR3: CASSLAGAGVYNEQFF; DNA: TGCGCCAGCAGCTTGGCCGGAGCGGGAGTATACAATGAGCAGTTCTTC
J: TRBJ2-5; size: many; D: TRBD2; V: TRBV28; CDR3: CASSPPPGGLAGSSQYF; DNA: TGTGCCAGCAGTCCCCCCCCCGGAGGACTAGCGGGGTCTAGCCAGTACTTC
J: TRBJ2-1; size: many; D: -; V: TRBV11-2; CDR3: CASSLVGVNEQFF; DNA: TGTGCCAGCAGCTTAGTAGGGGTCAATGAGCAGTTCTTC
J: TRBJ1-1; size: many; D: TRBD1; V: TRBV28; CDR3: CASTSGGSNTEAFF; DNA: TGTGCCAGCACCTCAGGGGGCTCGAACACTGAAGCTTTCTTT
J: TRBJ2-5; size: -; D: -; V: TRBV11-2; CDR3: CASSFNSETQYF; DNA: TGTGCCAGCAGCTTTAATTCAGAGACCCAGTACTTC
J: TRBJ2-7; size: few; D: -; V: TRBV9; CDR3: CASSVGLDSYEQYF; DNA: TGTGCCAGCAGCGTAGGATTGGACTCCTACGAGCAGTACTTC
J: TRBJ1-2; size: -; D: TRBD1; V: TRBV19; CDR3: CASRNRDSGYTF; DNA: TGTGCCAGTAGAAACCGGGACAGTGGGTATACCTTC